A selection of T cell receptor beta chains follows, all from one sample in a study of spatial heterogeneity in lung cancer. TCRdb redid the calling of the 5' RACE reads with MiXCR, one entry per CDR3 protein. The sample includes fewer than 20,000 distinct CDR3 sequences, 9.2% of them seen just once. The source material was PBMCs, sampled at follow-up. These receptors all stem from a male donor with early-stage non-small cell lung cancer. Both conserved end residues are part of each CDR3. The order of the fields is V gene, J gene, D gene, clone size, CDR3 length, CDR3 protein, CDR3 DNA. A D gene is named only where the DNA matches it firmly. Clone size is given for some rows only: seen once, a few or many times, or a class if the clone is expanded.

>TRBV7-2|TRBJ2-1|NA|many|15
CASSPSRAALSEQFF
TGTGCCAGCAGCCCCTCTCGCGCTGCTTTGTCGGAACAGTTCTTC
>TRBV27|TRBJ2-2|NA|medium-sized|17
CASSLYGSAGYYGELFF
TGTGCCAGCAGTTTATATGGTTCGGCAGGGTATTACGGGGAGCTGTTTTTT
>TRBV21-1|TRBJ2-1|NA|many|14
CASQGGTNYNEQFF
TGTGCCAGCCAGGGAGGGACCAACTACAATGAGCAGTTCTTC
>TRBV20-1|TRBJ2-1|NA|many|15
CSAPDGQSSYNEQFF
TGCAGTGCCCCCGATGGCCAGAGCTCCTACAATGAGCAGTTCTTC
>TRBV6-1|TRBJ2-7|TRBD2|many|14
CASRQTSGIYEQYF
TGTGCCAGCAGACAAACTAGCGGGATTTACGAGCAGTACTTC
>TRBV27|TRBJ1-1|NA|many|13
CASSLSPSTEAFF
TGTGCCAGCAGTTTATCCCCAAGCACTGAAGCTTTCTTT
>TRBV5-1|TRBJ2-3|NA|few|14
CASKEGGTTDTQYF
TGCGCCAGCAAGGAGGGAGGCACCACAGATACGCAGTATTTT
>TRBV2|TRBJ2-1|NA|many|14
CASSGTWASAEQFF
TGTGCCAGCAGCGGAACATGGGCCTCCGCGGAGCAGTTCTTC
>TRBV27|TRBJ1-6|TRBD1|many|15
CASSFSPDRASPLHF
TGTGCCAGCAGTTTCTCGCCGGACAGGGCTTCACCCCTCCACTTT
>TRBV28|TRBJ2-7|TRBD1|many|15
CASTVDRGDSYEQYF
TGTGCCAGCACTGTGGACAGGGGGGATTCCTACGAGCAGTACTTC
>TRBV27|TRBJ2-7|NA|many|14
CASSLFRGSYEQYF
TGTGCCAGCAGTTTATTCCGGGGCTCCTACGAGCAGTACTTC
>TRBV4-2|TRBJ2-3|TRBD2|many|15
CASSQGGGAADTQYF
TGTGCCAGCAGCCAAGGCGGGGGGGCGGCGGATACGCAGTATTTT
>TRBV14|TRBJ2-7|NA|NA|14
CASSQDWVSYEQYF
TGTGCCAGCAGCCAAGATTGGGTCTCCTACGAGCAGTACTTC
>TRBV30|TRBJ1-3|TRBD1|many|14
CAWSPGTAENTIYF
TGTGCCTGGAGCCCTGGGACAGCTGAAAACACCATATATTTT
>TRBV4-2|TRBJ2-3|TRBD1|many|18
CASSQRAPRTGATDTQYF
TGTGCCAGCAGCCAAAGAGCTCCCCGGACAGGGGCCACAGATACGCAGTATTTT
>TRBV30|TRBJ1-1|NA|NA|14
CAWSTPGSRTPGFF
TGTGCCTGGAGTACCCCGGGGTCAAGAACCCCGGGTTTCTTT
>TRBV4-1|TRBJ2-7|NA|large|12
CASTVSGYEQYF
TGCGCCAGCACCGTTAGTGGCTACGAGCAGTACTTC
>TRBV6-2/TRBV6-3|TRBJ2-5|NA|many|14
CASSRGTPSGAQYF
TGTGCCAGCAGTCGCGGGACACCCAGTGGGGCCCAGTACTTC
>TRBV5-5|TRBJ1-2|NA|many|17
CASSLSFGGGQYYGYTF
TGTGCCAGCAGCTTGAGTTTTGGTGGGGGGCAGTACTATGGCTACACCTTC
>TRBV7-2|TRBJ1-4|NA|NA|15
CASSQRRLTNEKLFF
TGTGCCAGCAGCCAACGACGGCTAACTAATGAAAAACTGTTTTTT
>TRBV5-1|TRBJ2-3|NA|many|12
CASSPSTDTQYF
TGCGCCAGCAGCCCGAGCACAGATACGCAGTATTTT
>TRBV29-1|TRBJ1-2|NA|many|14
CSVESGLGPGGYTF
TGCAGCGTTGAATCCGGGCTGGGTCCCGGGGGCTACACCTTC
>TRBV19|TRBJ2-3|TRBD2|many|17
CASPVTLRGGTTDTQYF
TGTGCCAGCCCCGTGACCCTGCGGGGGGGCACCACAGATACGCAGTATTTT
>TRBV28|TRBJ2-2|NA|many|13
CASSFPGTGELFF
TGTGCCAGCAGTTTCCCAGGGACCGGGGAGCTGTTTTTT
>TRBV6-1|TRBJ1-6|NA|many|14
CASSESADNSPLHF
TGTGCCAGCAGTGAATCGGCCGATAATTCACCCCTCCACTTT
>TRBV7-9|TRBJ1-5|NA|many|14
CASSQAGDVQPQHF
TGTGCCAGCAGCCAAGCTGGGGACGTTCAGCCCCAGCATTTT
>TRBV24-1|TRBJ2-1|NA|many|12
CATSDPSSEQFF
TGTGCCACCAGTGACCCTAGCAGTGAGCAGTTCTTC
>TRBV5-1|TRBJ2-1|NA|few|12
CASSLAGHEQFF
TGCGCCAGCAGCTTGGCGGGCCATGAGCAGTTCTTC
>TRBV7-9|TRBJ1-3|NA|medium-sized|12
CATGGAGNTIYF
TGTGCCACCGGGGGCGCCGGAAACACCATATATTTT
>TRBV5-6|TRBJ2-3|NA|many|17
CASSLTTWTDWSDTQYF
TGTGCCAGCAGCTTGACCACTTGGACGGATTGGTCAGATACGCAGTATTTT
>TRBV4-3|TRBJ2-5|TRBD2|many|15
CASSQDGRAMGTQYF
TGCGCCAGCAGCCAAGATGGGAGGGCGATGGGGACCCAGTACTTC
>TRBV6-2/TRBV6-3|TRBJ2-7|NA|many|16
CASSYSRGEGAYEQYF
TGTGCCAGCAGTTACTCGCGTGGGGAGGGGGCTTACGAGCAGTACTTC
>TRBV20-1|TRBJ2-5|TRBD2|many|13
CSARTSGRETQYF
TGCAGTGCTAGGACTAGCGGGAGAGAGACCCAGTACTTC